One TCR beta chain is described in this entry. Its antigen is currently unknown. The data stem from a study of T cells after yellow fever vaccination. Notes on the study in general: Few clonotypes appeared in both CD4 and CD8 compartments. At 95% to 98% for CD4 and about 88% for CD8, most primary-vaccination clones showed up again after the booster.

V dropped 7 bases and J dropped 8; count of bases not matched to a gene: 5. The CDR3 contains 12 residues. A process of 5'RACE template switching, which added a universal primer site and UMIs, was used to make TCR cDNA. TCRdb used MiXCR to reprocess the 5' RACE reads, holding one entry per CDR3 protein. In the table there are about 430,000 distinct CDR3 sequences, about 19% of which are singletons. This material consisted of PBMCs, taken before the yellow fever booster vaccination. The receptor was isolated from a man between 18 and 35 years old who received the YFV17D yellow fever vaccine. This chain uses TRBV12-3 or TRBV12-4 with TRBJ2-1; 7 bases align to TRBD2. The CDR3, as DNA: TGTGCCAGCAATTTGGGAGGGGATGAGCAGTTCTTC. This sequence encodes CASNLGGDEQFF.